A selection of T cell receptor beta chains follows, all from one sample in a study of T-cell reconstitution after alpha-beta-depleted transplantation in children. From the PCR reads, TCRdb called clonotypes with MiXCR, one entry per CDR3 protein. In the table there are 500,000 to 750,000 distinct CDR3 sequences, more than 20% of which are singletons. This specimen consisted of PBMCs, obtained before TCRalphabeta/CD19-depleted stem cell transplant. Receptor source: a boy under three years old with Wiskott-Aldrich syndrome, due to receive a stem cell transplant. Each CDR3 is given with its conserved first and last residue. D genes are given only for firm matches. Some rows mark clone size as missing; the rest say once, few, many or name a class of expanded clone.

j_call clone_size v_call d_call cdr3_nt cdr3_aa
TRBJ2-3 few TRBV5-8 - TGTGCCAGCTCGAAGGGCGCGAGAACTAGCACAGATACGCAGTATTTT CASSKGARTSTDTQYF
TRBJ2-2 - TRBV29-1 - TGCAGCGTAACAGGATACACCGGGGAGCTGTTTTTT CSVTGYTGELFF
TRBJ2-1 - TRBV12-3/TRBV12-4 TRBD1 TGTGCCAGCAGTTTGGGACAGGGAAAGCAGTTCTTC CASSLGQGKQFF
TRBJ2-3 - TRBV20-1 TRBD2 TGCAGTGCTTCGATGACTAGCGGGCTTCTGGATACGCAGTATTTT CSASMTSGLLDTQYF
TRBJ2-1 - TRBV18 TRBD2 TGTGACAGCTCACAAGGGACTAGCGGGAATAATGAGCAGTTCTTC CDSSQGTSGNNEQFF
TRBJ2-4 - TRBV2 - TGTGCCAGCAGTGAAAGGGGGGATTGGAACATTCAGTACTTC CASSERGDWNIQYF
TRBJ2-1 - TRBV28 TRBD2 TGTGCCAGCAGTACCCGGGCTAGCGGGAATGGTCATGAGCAGTTCTTC CASSTRASGNGHEQFF
TRBJ1-2 few TRBV28 - TGTGCCAGCAGTTTCGGGCCGCCTTGGAGTGGCTACACCTTC CASSFGPPWSGYTF
TRBJ2-3 - TRBV20-1 - TGCAGTGCTCTGGCCGTAGCGACAGATACGCAGTATTTT CSALAVATDTQYF
TRBJ2-7 - TRBV27 - TGTGCCAGCAGTTTAGGAGTATACTACGAGCAGTACTTC CASSLGVYYEQYF
TRBJ2-7 - TRBV20-1 - TGCAGTGCTTGGACGGAGAGTCTCTACGAGCAGTACTTC CSAWTESLYEQYF
TRBJ1-2 few TRBV7-9 - TGTGCCAGCAGCTTAGAGGGTGGCTACACCTTC CASSLEGGYTF
TRBJ2-7 - TRBV28 TRBD2 TGTGCCAGCAGTGAGAGGACTAGCGGCTACGAGCAGTACTTC CASSERTSGYEQYF
TRBJ1-1 - TRBV7-9 - TGTGCCAGCAGCTTCTCTCCCAACGGTGGGACTGAAGCTTTCTTT CASSFSPNGGTEAFF
TRBJ2-3 once TRBV12-3/TRBV12-4 - TGTGCCAGCAGTTTCGAGGGGGGGACAGATACGCAGTATTTT CASSFEGGTDTQYF
TRBJ2-3 - TRBV12-3/TRBV12-4 - TGTGCCAGCCAGGGAGCTTCTAGCACAGATACGCAGTATTTT CASQGASSTDTQYF
TRBJ2-1 few TRBV4-2 TRBD2 TGTGCCAGCAGCCAAGATTCCGTAATAGCGGGACCGCAGTACAATGAGCAGTTCTTC CASSQDSVIAGPQYNEQFF
TRBJ2-1 few TRBV24-1 - TGTGCCACCAGTGATCCAAGGGGCCTTAATGAGCAGTTCTTC CATSDPRGLNEQFF
TRBJ2-3 - TRBV28 - TGTGCCAGCAGCATTAACCGGGACTCCCCGGGGGATACGCAGTATTTT CASSINRDSPGDTQYF
TRBJ2-1 few TRBV28 - TGTGCCAGCAGTTTCGGCAGGGTTCTAAATGAGCAGTTCTTC CASSFGRVLNEQFF
TRBJ2-4 few TRBV20-1 - TGCAGTGCTAGAGCCCCGGGACGCATAGCCAAAAACATTCAGTACTTC CSARAPGRIAKNIQYF
TRBJ2-5 few TRBV5-1 TRBD2 TGCGCCAGCAGCTTGGGTAGCGGGAGCTGGCAAGAGACCCAGTACTTC CASSLGSGSWQETQYF
TRBJ2-1 - TRBV20-1 - TGCAGTGCTAGACCGGGAGTCGGCTACAATGAGCAGTTCTTC CSARPGVGYNEQFF
TRBJ1-2 - TRBV2 - TGTGCCATTCGTCAGGCAGACTATGGCTACACCTTC CAIRQADYGYTF
TRBJ1-6 - TRBV6-4 - TGTGCCAGCAGGATTGGAGGGAATTCACCCCTCCACTTT CASRIGGNSPLHF
TRBJ2-4 few TRBV12-3/TRBV12-4 TRBD2 TGTGCCAGCGGCCCTAGCGGGAGGGCGGAAAACATTCAGTACTTC CASGPSGRAENIQYF
TRBJ2-7 - TRBV5-1 - TGCGCCAGCAGCCCCGTCCGGAGCTACGAGCAGTACTTC CASSPVRSYEQYF
TRBJ2-1 few TRBV24-1 TRBD2 TGTGCCACCAGTGATGTGACTAGCGGGGAGGTCCCCTACAATGAGCAGTTCTTC CATSDVTSGEVPYNEQFF
TRBJ2-5 - TRBV24-1 - TGTGCCACCAGTGATTTTAGCACCGATCAAAAAGAGACCCAGTACTTC CATSDFSTDQKETQYF
TRBJ1-6 few TRBV7-3 - TGTGCCAGCAGCTTAGGCATGGACAAGAATTCACCCCTCCACTTT CASSLGMDKNSPLHF